This TCR beta chain was identified during a study of T cells after yellow fever vaccination. The wider study: SMART-Seq v4 Ultra Low Input handled preparation of low-cell-number fractions. Overall study findings and caveats: One caveat is that FACS-sorted repertoires could contain abundant clonotypes contaminating from the bulk population.

One entry per CDR3 protein, called by TCRdb with MiXCR from the 5' RACE reads. The sample consists of about 230,000 distinct CDR3 sequences, around 6.7% of them appearing once. This clonotype has just a few counts. The antigen remains undetermined. The sample in question was CD4+ T cells sorted from PBMCs, obtained on the day of the yellow fever booster vaccination. This clonotype was sampled from a man aged 25 to 40 who received the YFV17D yellow fever vaccine.

The CDR3 protein is CASSLARATGELFF. In DNA form, the CDR3 reads TGTGCCAGCAGCTTAGCCAGGGCCACCGGGGAGCTGTTTTTT. The rearrangement uses TRBV7-2 and TRBJ2-2, with D tentatively TRBD1 (5 bases). Germline V CDR1 and CDR2: SGHTA, FQGNSA. The CDR3 sequence is 14 residues long. Trimming left V 0 bases short and J 4 bases short, with 6 bases between. The complete variable domain, with remaining parts taken from reference TRBV7-2 and TRBJ2-2, reads GAGVSQSPSNKVTEKGKDVELRCDPISGHTALYWYRQSLGQGLEFLIYFQGNSAPDKSGLPSDRFSAERTGGSVSTLTIQRTQQEDSAVYLCASSLARATGELFFGEGSRLTVL.